The 17 T cell receptor beta chains given below trace back to one sample, sequenced in a study of beta chain features in type 1 diabetes. General study findings and limits: Shortening that was moderate but significant affected the TCRB CDR3s of Type 1 diabetes patients in all four CD4+ subsets.

The authors reverse transcribed all of the isolated RNA, so sequencing captured expressed TCRB transcripts. Clones were read by immunoSEQ multiplex PCR, and TCRdb kept only the in-frame ones, dropping some. The table has some 150,000 clones, 7% to 9.5% seen once; the top ten hold 0.7%. These TCRs are of unknown antigen specificity. Sequenced sample: central memory CD4+ T cells from blood. The receptor set was obtained from a woman in her thirties with type 1 diabetes.

The rearrangement links TRBV7-8 to TRBJ1-2, with TRBD1 identical over 9 bases. Unmatched junction bases numbered 1, after V lost 1 base and J lost 4 bases. The CDR3 is made up of 14 amino acids. CDR1 SGHVS and CDR2 FQNEAQ come from the germline V gene. Here the CDR3 reads CASSLGDRAYGYTF. The CDR3 region has the DNA TGTGCCAGCAGCTTAGGGGACAGGGCCTATGGCTACACCTTC. The entire variable domain, with the rest obtained from reference TRBV7-8 and TRBJ1-2, is as follows: GAGVSQSPRYKVAKRGQDVALRCDPISGHVSLFWYQQALGQGPEFLTYFQNEAQLDKSGLPSDRFFAERPEGSVSTLKIQRTQQEDSAVYLCASSLGDRAYGYTFGSGTRLTVV.

Only a few counts were recorded for this clone. The V call is TRBV10-2, the J call TRBJ2-7, with 8 positions matching TRBD1. Germline V gene sequence: CDR1 WSHSY, CDR2 SAAADI. This CDR3 is built from 13 residues. The V segment lost 6 bases and the J segment 5 bases; nucleotides outside the gene matches: 6. The CDR3 region is CASRRDRLDEQYF. The CDR3 coding sequence is TGCGCCAGCAGGAGGGACAGGCTGGACGAGCAGTACTTC.

V and J are TRBV7-3 and TRBJ2-7; 9 bases line up with TRBD2. Germline V gene data show CDR1 as SGHTA and CDR2 as FQGTGA. The CDR3 length is 14 residues. With V trimmed by 0 bases and J by 3 bases, 0 bases remained unmatched. CDR3 sequence (DNA): TGTGCCAGCAGCTTAACTAGCGGGAGCTACGAGCAGTACTTC. The encoded protein is CASSLTSGSYEQYF.

This clone was counted only a few times. The germline gene is not matched at one end of the junction; a read error may be the cause. This chain uses TRBV10-3 with TRBJ2-1, with D uncertain. The V gene's germline CDR1 is ENHRY and CDR2 SYGVKD. The CDR3 is made up of 12 amino acids. The CDR3 region has the DNA TGTGCCAGCAGTTACGTGGGCGCTGAGCAGTTCTTC. It is translated as CASSYVGAEQFF.

The sample holds a few counts of this clone. The chain combines TRBV19 with TRBJ1-5; D is ambiguous. The CDR3 runs to 14 residues. Germline V gene data show CDR1 as LNHDA and CDR2 as SQIVND (reference sequence). Trimming took off 5 bases at V and 1 base at J, with 9 bases between the two ends. The CDR3: CASSSVGSNQPQHF. The CDR3 DNA is TGTGCCAGTAGTTCTGTGGGCAGCAATCAGCCCCAGCATTTT.

This clone has more than one count but fewer than ten. The CDR3 bases are TGTGCCTGGAACGGGGGGGGCGGTCAGCCCCAGCATTTT. Its translation: CAWNGGGGQPQHF. The V and J genes are TRBV30 and TRBJ1-5, with D possibly being TRBD1 (6 bases). The V gene's germline CDR1 is GTSNPN and CDR2 SVGIG (reference sequence). The germline V and J ends were trimmed by 4 bases and 6 bases, with 13 bases remaining between them. This CDR3 contains 13 residues.

Only a few counts were recorded for this clone. The CDR3 protein is CASSVTDISYEQYF. DNA for the CDR3: TGTGCCAGCAGCGTAACGGACATCTCTTACGAGCAGTACTTC. The chain links TRBV9 to TRBJ2-7; D perhaps matches TRBD1 (5 bases). The germline V gene encodes CDR1 SGDLS and CDR2 YYNGEE. The V and J ends lost 1 base and 4 bases respectively, with 12 bases between them. The CDR3 sequence is 14 residues long. The full variable domain, rest sourced from reference TRBV9 and TRBJ2-7, is DSGVTQTPKHLITATGQRVTLRCSPRSGDLSVYWYQQSLDQGLQFLIQYYNGEERAKGNILERFSAQQFPDLHSELNLSSLELGDSALYFCASSVTDISYEQYFGPGTRLTVT.

This clone was picked up a small number of times. This sequence joins TRBV28 and TRBJ1-4, with D possibly matching TRBD1 (5 bases). CDR1 is MDHEN and CDR2 is SYDVKM in the germline V gene. The CDR3 spans 15 residues. Trimming left V 6 bases short and J 0 bases short, with 11 bases between. CDR3 protein: CASRYVGATNEKLFF. In nucleotides, the CDR3 is TGTGCCAGCAGATATGTAGGGGCAACTAATGAAAAACTGTTTTTT.

In this sample, this clone turned up a few times. The chain employs TRBV5-4 and TRBJ2-3; 10 bases map to TRBD2. The germline CDR1 and CDR2 sequences are SGHNT and YYREEE (reference sequence). This CDR3 has 16 residues. V gave up 4 bases and J gave up 5 bases; unmatched junction bases: 10. The CDR3 here is CASSPGTSVFGDTQYF. CDR3 nucleotide sequence: TGTGCCAGCAGCCCCGGGACTAGCGTCTTCGGAGATACGCAGTATTTT.

This clone was seen only a few times. The J gene is TRBJ2-7, the V gene TRBV5-1; 10 nucleotides align to TRBD2. Unmatched junction bases numbered 0, after V lost 1 base and J lost 2 bases. The CDR3 is made up of 14 amino acids. Germline V gene sequence: CDR1 SGHRS, CDR2 YFSETQ. The CDR3 bases are TGCGCCAGCAGCTTGACTAGCGGGACCTACGAGCAGTACTTC. Protein: CASSLTSGTYEQYF.

The chain has TRBV6-6 and TRBJ2-7; 7 bases are shared with TRBD2. Unmatched junction bases numbered 3, after V lost 2 bases and J lost 2 bases. CDR3 length: 14 amino acids. Germline V lookup: CDR1 MNHNY, CDR2 SVGAGI (reference sequence). CDR3: CASSYPGRPYEQYF. The CDR3 region has the DNA TGTGCCAGCAGTTACCCCGGGAGGCCCTACGAGCAGTACTTC.

This clone was seen a handful of times. The rearrangement links TRBV10-3 to TRBJ2-3; 7 bases fit TRBD2. The V segment lost 7 bases and the J segment 0 bases; nucleotides outside the gene matches: 1. Per the germline V gene, CDR1 is ENHRY and CDR2 is SYGVKD. The CDR3 is made up of 13 amino acids. The CDR3 coding sequence is TGTGCCATCACAGCGGGAAGCACAGATACGCAGTATTTT. This gives the protein CAITAGSTDTQYF.

The chain is built from TRBV30 and TRBJ2-5, with 9 positions matching TRBD2. With the DNA end fitting TRBJ2-7 better, the J assignment may be wrong. This CDR3 has 14 amino acids. CDR1 and CDR2 from the germline V gene are GTSNPN and SVGIG (reference sequence). CDR3 in amino acids: CAWRPSGMNYEQYF. CDR3 bases: TGTGCCTGGCGTCCTAGCGGGATGAACTACGAGCAGTACTTC.

The chain uses TRBV5-1 and TRBJ2-7; TRBD1 matches at 10 bases. Per germline, CDR1 SGHRS and CDR2 YFSETQ. The CDR3 covers 13 residues. V lost 5 bases to trimming and J lost 7 bases; unmatched junction nucleotides: 6. This CDR3 is CASSYGQGVEQYF. CDR3 bases: TGCGCCAGCAGTTACGGACAGGGGGTTGAGCAGTACTTC.

V and J are TRBV18 and TRBJ1-1; D is possibly TRBD1 (5 bases). The germline CDR1 and CDR2 sequences are KGHSH and LQKENI. The CDR3 runs 13 residues. V dropped 3 bases and J dropped 4 bases, with 9 bases sitting between them. The CDR3 DNA follows: TGTGCCAGCTCACCCACAGGTTCCACTGAAGCTTTCTTT. It yields the protein CASSPTGSTEAFF.

This clone was observed a few times. The chain uses TRBV7-2 and TRBJ2-2; D may be TRBD2 (6 bases). Germline values: CDR1 SGHTA, CDR2 FQGNSA. The CDR3 is 14 residues long. V was clipped by 5 bases and J by 4 bases, with 11 bases between them. In DNA, the CDR3 is TGTGCCAGCAGCCCGGGACTTTCCACCGGGGAGCTGTTTTTT. The encoded protein is CASSPGLSTGELFF.

Here the CDR3 reads CASSQQPNTEAFF. In DNA form, the CDR3 reads TGTGCCAGCAGCCAACAGCCGAACACTGAAGCTTTCTTT. The V gene is TRBV7-3, the J gene TRBJ1-1; D remains ambiguous. Trimming pared 5 bases from V and 1 base from J, leaving 8 bases between. CDR3 length: 13 amino acids. Germline V CDR1 and CDR2: SGHTA, FQGTGA.